These T cell receptor beta chains were read from a single sample in a study of molecular identifiers for immune sequencing clone quantification. TCRdb itself ran the PCR reads through MiXCR, one entry per CDR3 protein. This table holds about 510,000 distinct CDR3 sequences, roughly a fifth found once. Input material: naive CD8+ T cells from blood, with Jurkat cell RNA spiked in. Receptor source: a human donor in good health. Some libraries in this study had Jurkat cell RNA spiked in. The CDR3 runs from the conserved cysteine through the conserved F or W. A D gene is named only where the DNA matches it firmly. The size field is filled for only some rows; it gives once, few, many or a size class.

len: 15; d_gene: -; v_gene: TRBV27; abundance: few; j_gene: TRBJ2-7; CDR3nt: TGTGCCAGCAGTTTATCCGGCACAGGGTTCTACGAGCAGTACTTC; CDR3aa: CASSLSGTGFYEQYF
len: 16; d_gene: TRBD2; v_gene: TRBV20-1; abundance: many; j_gene: TRBJ2-3; CDR3nt: TGCAGTGCCGGACTAGCGGATGCCTCTAGCACAGATACGCAGTATTTT; CDR3aa: CSAGLADASSTDTQYF
len: 16; d_gene: TRBD2; v_gene: TRBV12-3/TRBV12-4; abundance: -; j_gene: TRBJ2-3; CDR3nt: TGTGCCAGCAGTCCGCTGAGCGGGGTTGGTCGGAGGGCGCAGTATTTT; CDR3aa: CASSPLSGVGRRAQYF
len: 11; d_gene: -; v_gene: TRBV6-6; abundance: many; j_gene: TRBJ2-7; CDR3nt: TGTGCCAGCAGTTCAGCGGACGAGCAGTACTTC; CDR3aa: CASSSADEQYF
len: 13; d_gene: -; v_gene: TRBV12-3/TRBV12-4; abundance: few; j_gene: TRBJ1-1; CDR3nt: TGTGCCAGCAGGGGGACAAGAACGAAAGGAGCTTTCTTT; CDR3aa: CASRGTRTKGAFF
len: 15; d_gene: -; v_gene: TRBV7-9; abundance: many; j_gene: TRBJ2-3; CDR3nt: TGTGCCAGCAGCTTAGGTCTCGGGAGTATATCGACGCAGTATTTT; CDR3aa: CASSLGLGSISTQYF
len: 14; d_gene: -; v_gene: TRBV4-3; abundance: few; j_gene: TRBJ2-7; CDR3nt: TGCGCCAGCAGCCAAGATCGGGGGCACAACGAGCAGTACTTC; CDR3aa: CASSQDRGHNEQYF
len: 14; d_gene: TRBD1; v_gene: TRBV30; abundance: -; j_gene: TRBJ2-7; CDR3nt: TGTGCCTGGAGTGAGGGGACAGGGGACTACGAGCAGTACTTC; CDR3aa: CAWSEGTGDYEQYF
len: 14; d_gene: -; v_gene: TRBV12-3/TRBV12-4; abundance: -; j_gene: TRBJ2-3; CDR3nt: TGTGCCAGCTCGCGGACGGAAGGCACAGATACGCAGTATTTT; CDR3aa: CASSRTEGTDTQYF
len: 14; d_gene: TRBD1; v_gene: TRBV9; abundance: many; j_gene: TRBJ2-7; CDR3nt: TGTGCCAGCAGCGTTGCCGACAGGGCCTACGAGCAGTACTTC; CDR3aa: CASSVADRAYEQYF
len: 12; d_gene: -; v_gene: TRBV20-1; abundance: -; j_gene: TRBJ1-4; CDR3nt: TGCAGTGCTAAGCAGAATAATGAAAAACTGTTTTTT; CDR3aa: CSAKQNNEKLFF
len: 16; d_gene: -; v_gene: TRBV6-6; abundance: few; j_gene: TRBJ2-7; CDR3nt: TGTGCCAGCAGTTACTCGTTGCAGGGGAGTAACCACGAGCAGTACTTC; CDR3aa: CASSYSLQGSNHEQYF